One and the same sample provided the 23 T cell receptor beta chains below, sequenced in a study of graft-versus-host responses after intestinal transplantation. Sequenced by immunoSEQ multiplex PCR; TCRdb stores in-frame clones only, minus some. The repertoire includes about 94,000 clones, 90% to 95% of them detected once, and about 0.45% sits in the top ten. These TCRs' antigens remain unknown. The starting material was unstimulated CD8+ T cells sorted from spleen or lymph node cells, obtained before intestinal transplant. Receptors were obtained from a human donor who received an intestinal transplant.

J is TRBJ2-7 and V is TRBV4-1; TRBD2 agrees at 10 bases. This CDR3 comprises 18 residues. Germline loops: CDR1 MGHRA, CDR2 YSYEKL. The V gene end was trimmed by 3 bases and the J gene end by 0 bases; junction bases not matched to a gene: 11. CDR3 nucleotides: TGCGCCAGCAGCCAGAGAGGGGGCTCTAGCGGGGGCTCCTACGAGCAGTACTTC. Encoded protein: CASSQRGGSSGGSYEQYF.

The chain joins TRBV5-6 to TRBJ1-1; weak D call: TRBD1 (6 bases). Per the germline V gene, CDR1 is SGHDT and CDR2 is YYEEEE. This CDR3 is built from 13 residues. The V end lost 5 bases, the J end lost 1 base, and 9 bases lay between the germline ends. The CDR3 bases are TGTGCCAGCAGTGGGGGACAGAACACTGAAGCTTTCTTT. Translating it yields CASSGGQNTEAFF.

The V gene is TRBV4-1, the J gene TRBJ2-5, with no clear D. With 1 base removed from V and 1 base from J, the gap between germline ends came to 13 bases. This CDR3 is built from 16 residues. CDR1 is MGHRA and CDR2 is YSYEKL in the germline V gene. The CDR3 spells CASSQGHRPGQETQYF. The CDR3 DNA follows: TGCGCCAGCAGCCAAGGTCATCGTCCAGGCCAAGAGACCCAGTACTTC.

V and J are TRBV5-1 and TRBJ1-5; the D gene is possibly TRBD1 (5 bases). This CDR3 is built from 15 residues. The V gene lost 5 bases and the J gene lost 0 bases, with 12 bases spanning the gap. Germline V gene lookup returns CDR1 SGHRS and CDR2 YFSETQ. CDR3 sequence: CASRKTVYSNQPQHF. CDR3 coding DNA: TGCGCCAGCAGGAAGACAGTTTATAGCAATCAGCCCCAGCATTTT.

This rearrangement joins TRBV6-4 to TRBJ2-5; perhaps TRBD2 as D (7 bases). The J call is in doubt because the DNA end fits TRBJ2-7 better. Germline values: CDR1 MRHNA, CDR2 SNTAGT. This CDR3 is 13 amino acids long. CDR3 DNA: TGTGCCAGCCCCGGGGGGCCTTACTCCGAGCAGTACTTC. It translates to CASPGGPYSEQYF.

The chain recombines TRBV30 with TRBJ2-5; weak D call: TRBD1 (5 bases). V lost 2 bases and J 3 bases, leaving 13 bases between the germline ends. The CDR3 contains 14 residues. CDR1 and CDR2 (germline): GTSNPN, SVGIG (reference sequence). The CDR3 sequence: CAWSTGTGKETQYF. Here the CDR3 DNA reads TGTGCCTGGAGTACAGGCACGGGTAAAGAGACCCAGTACTTC.

This clone has only a few counts. The gene calls are TRBV6-1 and TRBJ1-6; the D gene is possibly TRBD1 (5 bases). Germline V gene data show CDR1 as MNHNS and CDR2 as SASEGT. Deletions cut 3 bases from V and 2 bases from J, with 11 bases between. This CDR3 is built from 16 residues. This CDR3 is CASSDVGGTYNSPLHF. CDR3 in DNA: TGTGCCAGCAGTGATGTCGGGGGAACCTATAATTCACCCCTCCACTTT.

This CDR3 reads CAWSWGDYEQYF. CDR3 bases: TGTGCCTGGAGTTGGGGGGACTACGAGCAGTACTTC. The V gene is TRBV30, the J gene TRBJ2-7, with D maybe TRBD2 (6 bases). Trimming took off 2 bases at V and 3 bases at J, with 8 bases between the two ends. This CDR3 has 12 residues. CDR1 is GTSNPN, CDR2 SVGIG, per germline (reference sequence).

The rearrangement links TRBV30 to TRBJ1-5; D possibly corresponds to TRBD1 (5 bases). V gave up 2 bases and J gave up 5 bases, with 13 bases separating them. The germline V gene encodes CDR1 GTSNPN and CDR2 SVGIG (reference sequence). This CDR3 has 14 amino acids. The CDR3, as DNA: TGTGCCTGGAGTCCTGGGGTAGGGGATCAGCCCCAGCATTTT. Its translation: CAWSPGVGDQPQHF. Filled out from reference TRBV30 and TRBJ1-5, the complete variable domain reads SQTIHQWPATLVQPVGSPLSLECTVEGTSNPNLYWYRQAAGRGLQLLFYSVGIGQISSEVPQNLSASRPQDRQFILSSKKLLLSDSGFYLCAWSPGVGDQPQHFGDGTRLSIL.

This rearrangement joins TRBV19 to TRBJ1-1; tentatively, D is TRBD1 (6 bases). This CDR3 contains 12 residues. Looked up from germline, CDR1 is LNHDA and CDR2 is SQIVND (reference sequence). V lost 5 bases and J lost 6, with 10 bases in between. The CDR3 loop is CASSAGGPEAFF. The CDR3 bases are TGTGCCAGTAGTGCGGGGGGGCCTGAAGCTTTCTTT.

The J gene is TRBJ2-5, the V gene TRBV27, with 7 nucleotides matching TRBD1. The CDR3 length is 14 residues. The J segment lost 4 bases and the V segment lost 5 bases, leaving 7 bases of the junction unmatched. Germline CDR1 and CDR2: MNHEY and SMNVEV (reference sequence). CDR3 region: CASSMTGLGETQYF. As DNA, the CDR3 is TGTGCCAGCAGTATGACAGGGCTCGGAGAGACCCAGTACTTC.

The J gene is TRBJ2-5, the V gene TRBV2, with no clear D. Germline loops: CDR1 SNHLY, CDR2 FYNNEI. Trimming took off 7 bases at V and 5 bases at J, with 14 bases between the two ends. This CDR3 has 13 residues. The DNA for the CDR3 is TGTGCCAGCAACGACCTCATGAGGGAGACCCAGTACTTC. Protein sequence: CASNDLMRETQYF.

The chain employs TRBV5-5 and TRBJ1-1; possibly TRBD1 for D (6 bases). V was shortened by 2 bases and J by 6 bases, with 8 bases between the two germline ends. CDR1 is SGHKS and CDR2 is YYEKEE in the germline V gene (reference sequence). The CDR3 spans 12 residues. The CDR3 sequence: CASSFGGPEAFF. Written as DNA, the CDR3 is TGTGCCAGCAGCTTTGGGGGCCCTGAAGCTTTCTTT.

V and J are TRBV4-1 and TRBJ1-2; D gene uncertain. V was trimmed by 4 bases and J by 4 bases, leaving 10 bases between them. The V gene's germline CDR1 is MGHRA and CDR2 YSYEKL. The CDR3 extends over 13 amino acids. The CDR3 DNA sequence: TGCGCCAGCAGCCCCAACAAGTTCTATGGCTACACCTTC. It codes for CASSPNKFYGYTF.

The rearrangement joins TRBV4-1 to TRBJ2-1; TRBD1 agrees at 9 bases. V dropped 5 bases and J dropped 4; count of bases not matched to a gene: 9. From germline, CDR1 is MGHRA and CDR2 YSYEKL. This CDR3 region has 16 residues. The CDR3, as DNA: TGCGCCAGCAGCACGCGGGACAGGGTTCTTTACAATGAGCAGTTCTTC. Translation: CASSTRDRVLYNEQFF.

The chain has TRBV6-4 and TRBJ2-3; D perhaps matches TRBD1 (5 bases). Germline values: CDR1 MRHNA, CDR2 SNTAGT. The V end was cut by 7 bases, the J end by 2 bases, with 19 bases between. CDR3 length: 16 residues. The CDR3 is CASIRLLPGNTDTQYF. As DNA, the CDR3 is TGTGCCAGCATTAGATTATTGCCAGGGAACACAGATACGCAGTATTTT.

This CDR3 is CASSLTSGRESYEQYF. DNA of the CDR3: TGTGCCAGCAGCTTAACTAGCGGGAGGGAATCCTACGAGCAGTACTTC. This chain connects TRBV7-9 to TRBJ2-7, with 13 nucleotides matching TRBD2. With V trimmed by 2 bases and J by 1 base, 2 bases remained unmatched. The CDR3 contains 16 residues. The germline gives CDR1 SEHNR, CDR2 FQNEAQ (reference sequence).

The chain has TRBV7-6 and TRBJ2-7; 10 nucleotides agree with TRBD1. The CDR3 runs 15 residues. Germline CDR1 reads SGHVS; CDR2 reads FNYEAQ. V shed 5 bases and J 6 bases; nucleotides not matched to a gene: 10. The CDR3 region has the DNA TGTGCCAGCAGCCAGCGACAGGGGGCTATGGGCGAGCAGTACTTC. Translated: CASSQRQGAMGEQYF.

This clone has only one observation. This chain joins TRBV4-3 and TRBJ2-2; the D gene is possibly TRBD2 (5 bases). This CDR3 is 14 amino acids long. Germline CDR1 is LGHNA and CDR2 is YSLEER. Trimming took 6 bases from V and 3 from J, leaving 11 bases between them. CDR3 in amino acids: CASSVGDHTGELFF. The CDR3 bases are TGCGCCAGCAGTGTCGGGGATCACACCGGGGAGCTGTTTTTT.

This chain joins TRBV30 and TRBJ2-5; possible D gene TRBD2, 6 bases. Germline V gene lookup returns CDR1 GTSNPN and CDR2 SVGIG (reference sequence). This CDR3 is built from 16 residues. V was shortened by 4 bases and J by 5 bases, with 23 bases between the two germline ends. Here the CDR3 DNA reads TGTGCCTGGATCCCGGCGGAGGGGCGCTGGTCCGAGACCCAGTACTTC. Its protein is CAWIPAEGRWSETQYF.

The V call is TRBV19, the J call TRBJ1-5, with D possibly TRBD1 on 5 matching bases. The germline CDR1 and CDR2 sequences are LNHDA and SQIVND (reference sequence). This CDR3 has 15 amino acids. V was clipped by 3 bases and J by 0 bases, with 9 bases between them. CDR3 in amino acids: CASSIGGYSNQPQHF. CDR3 DNA sequence: TGTGCCAGTAGTATTGGGGGGTATAGCAATCAGCCCCAGCATTTT.

CDR3 nucleotide sequence: TGTGCCAGCAGCTTGGGGTCAGGGTCTGGAAACACCATATATTTT. This codes for CASSLGSGSGNTIYF. The chain links TRBV7-9 to TRBJ1-3, with a possible D match to TRBD1 (5 bases). Germline V gene data show CDR1 as SEHNR and CDR2 as FQNEAQ (reference sequence). The CDR3 loop spans 15 amino acids. V was clipped by 3 bases and J by 1 base, with 10 bases between them.

This rearrangement joins TRBV19 to TRBJ1-5, with TRBD1 matching over 10 bases. The V gene's germline CDR1 is LNHDA and CDR2 SQIVND (reference sequence). The length of the CDR3 is 14 residues. J lost 4 bases, V lost 7 bases, and 4 bases had no gene match. The CDR3 spells CASTRTGGNQPQHF. As DNA, the CDR3 is TGTGCCAGTACCCGGACAGGGGGTAATCAGCCCCAGCATTTT.